Below, 6 T cell receptor beta chains from the same sample are listed, as sequenced in a study of shared clonotypes between healthy human individuals. Only in-frame clones appear in the TCRdb table, and some are missing; sequencing was by immunoSEQ multiplex PCR. Of 170,000 or so clones in the sample, about 68% were seen once. Sample: memory CD4+ T cells sorted from blood. This sample's subset: CD45RA-negative fraction. The receptors derive from a man aged 30 to 45 in good health.

This clone was counted many times. An end of the junction does not agree with germline; a read error may underlie this. The rearrangement joins TRBV27 to TRBJ2-7; 12 nucleotides align to TRBD2. Germline V gene sequence: CDR1 MNHEY, CDR2 SMNVEV (reference sequence). This CDR3 region has 14 residues. CDR3 DNA: TGTGCCAGCATGCATTTGACTAGCGGGAGTTGGAAACACTTC. It translates to CASMHLTSGSWKHF.

V is TRBV5-1 and J is TRBJ2-2; maybe TRBD2 (5 bases). CDR3 size: 13 residues. Germline V gene sequence: CDR1 SGHRS, CDR2 YFSETQ. The V gene lost 0 bases and the J gene lost 6 bases, with 6 bases spanning the gap. Here the CDR3 DNA reads TGCGCCAGCAGCTTGGACGGGGCCGGGGAGCTGTTTTTT. Amino acid sequence: CASSLDGAGELFF.

The V gene is TRBV4-3, the J gene TRBJ2-7; tentative D call: TRBD1 (5 bases). This CDR3 spans 14 amino acids. Trimming removed 1 base from V and 2 bases from J, with 9 bases in between. Germline V CDR1 and CDR2: LGHNA, YSLEER. In DNA, the CDR3 is TGCGCCAGCAGCCAAGCTACAGGTCCCTACGAGCAGTACTTC. It translates to CASSQATGPYEQYF.

The chain joins TRBV21-1 to TRBJ1-2. TRBV21-1 is termed a pseudogene. The CDR3 is made up of 17 amino acids. The CDR3 loop reads CASSKDRDGTRYYGYTF. For the CDR3, the DNA is TGTGCCAGCAGCAAAGACCGGGACGGAACCCGTTACTATGGCTACACCTTC.

The V gene is TRBV7-2, the J gene TRBJ2-7; D tentatively fits TRBD1 or TRBD2 (6 bases each). Germline values: CDR1 SGHTA, CDR2 FQGNSA. The CDR3 is 14 amino acids. Trimming removed 1 base from V and 6 bases from J, with 13 bases in between. The CDR3 nucleotides are TGTGCCAGCAGCTTAGGGGGGGCAGGGCGCGAGCAGTACTTC. Translation gives CASSLGGAGREQYF.

The chain uses TRBV2 and TRBJ1-2; D is ambiguous. Germline V lookup: CDR1 SNHLY, CDR2 FYNNEI. The V end lost 6 bases, the J end lost 0 bases, and 8 bases lay between the germline ends. This CDR3 spans 13 amino acids. CDR3 nucleotide sequence: TGTGCCAGCAGGGCAGTTGCTAACTATGGCTACACCTTC. This translates into CASRAVANYGYTF.